These 3 T cell receptor beta chains originate from one sample sequenced in a study of shared clonotypes between healthy human individuals (dated by TCRdb to the early 2020s). The library was built by means of the immunoSEQ multiplex PCR assay. Not all clones reach the TCRdb copy of this immuneACCESS table, which keeps in-frame sequences only. Checked studies attribute under half of the gap to unresolved V genes and leave the rest unexplained. The sample data list under 650,000 clones, and 95% to 97% of these were observed just once. About 0.064% of the sample is in the top ten clones. Sequenced material: naive CD4+ T cells sorted from blood. The cell subset or site label on this specimen signifies: CD45RA+ positively selected. These receptor sequences come from a woman aged 30 to 39 in good health.

The rearrangement links TRBV2 to TRBJ1-2; D is unclear. The V gene lost 6 bases and the J gene lost 6 bases, with 11 bases spanning the gap. This CDR3 contains 12 residues. Germline CDR1 and CDR2: SNHLY and FYNNEI. The CDR3: CASRAGGDGYTF. The CDR3 DNA reads TGTGCCAGCAGGGCCGGCGGGGATGGCTACACCTTC.

V gene TRBV10-3 combines with J gene TRBJ1-4, with D uncertain. Germline CDR1 ENHRY, CDR2 SYGVKD. The germline V and J ends were trimmed by 5 bases and 3 bases, with 10 bases remaining between them. CDR3 length: 14 residues. The CDR3 spells CAISREVANEKLFF. The CDR3 DNA is TGTGCCATCAGTAGAGAGGTAGCTAATGAAAAACTGTTTTTT.

The chain carries TRBV19 and TRBJ2-7, with no clear D. V was shortened by 6 bases and J by 2 bases, with 14 bases between the two germline ends. Germline loops: CDR1 LNHDA, CDR2 SQIVND (reference sequence). This CDR3 is 14 amino acids long. The CDR3 DNA sequence: TGTGCCAGTAGCCTCTCGGGCCCGCCCTACGAGCAGTACTTC. This translates into CASSLSGPPYEQYF.